A single sample gave rise to the 21 T cell receptor beta chains below, sequenced in a study of blood T cell repertoires in COVID-19. Clones were read by immunoSEQ multiplex PCR, and TCRdb kept only the in-frame ones, dropping some. This table holds around 280,000 clones, around 89% found once. Sequences were obtained from PBMCs or T cells enriched from blood (not recorded which). The receptors originated from a woman in her late teens or twenties with acute COVID-19.

The V and J genes are TRBV4-1 and TRBJ2-1; D might be TRBD2 (6 bases). Trimming stripped 5 bases from V and 0 bases from J, with 11 bases between. Germline lookup yields CDR1 MGHRA and CDR2 YSYEKL. The CDR3 loop spans 15 amino acids. CDR3 in DNA: TGCGCCAGCAGCAGGGACTTCGGCTCCTACAATGAGCAGTTCTTC. Its protein product is CASSRDFGSYNEQFF.

This chain links TRBV3-1 (or the pseudogene TRBV3-2) with TRBJ1-6; D is perhaps TRBD1 (5 bases). This CDR3 spans 15 amino acids. CDR1 LGHDT and CDR2 YNNKEL come from the germline V gene (reference sequence). Trimming pared 1 base from V and 10 bases from J, leaving 14 bases between. Written as DNA, the CDR3 is TGTGCCAGCAGCCAAGTCCACAGCAGGGTATCACCCCTCCACTTT. Translated: CASSQVHSRVSPLHF.

V and J are TRBV7-9 and TRBJ2-1; TRBD2 aligns across 9 bases. V shed 3 bases and J 7 bases; nucleotides not matched to a gene: 7. The germline V gene encodes CDR1 SEHNR and CDR2 FQNEAQ (reference sequence). CDR3 size: 15 residues. CDR3 coding DNA: TGTGCCAGCAGCTTCCTTCTGGCGGGAGGGAATGAGCAGTTCTTC. Translation gives CASSFLLAGGNEQFF.

The count of this clone is one. J is TRBJ2-1 and V is TRBV10-1, with 8 bases identical to TRBD2. Germline V gene data show CDR1 as WNHNN and CDR2 as SYGVQD (reference sequence). The CDR3 loop spans 19 amino acids. The trim removed 3 bases at V and 0 bases at J, leaving 13 bases unmatched. In DNA, the CDR3 is TGCGCCAGCAGTGAAGTCTTCCCTCGCGGGGGGAGCTCCTACAATGAGCAGTTCTTC. Amino acids: CASSEVFPRGGSSYNEQFF.

This chain links TRBV7-2 with TRBJ1-2; 10 bases line up with TRBD1. Germline V lookup: CDR1 SGHTA, CDR2 FQGNSA. The V segment lost 5 bases and the J segment 0 bases; nucleotides outside the gene matches: 6. There are 16 residues in the CDR3. CDR3 amino acids: CASSPAGTGANYGYTF. The CDR3 nucleotides are TGTGCCAGCAGCCCCGCCGGGACAGGGGCTAACTATGGCTACACCTTC.

The chain employs TRBV28 and TRBJ2-7, with TRBD2 matching 8 bases. This CDR3 contains 16 residues. The ends lost 2 bases at V and 2 bases at J; junction bases unmatched: 8. Germline CDR1 reads MDHEN; CDR2 reads SYDVKM. The CDR3 nucleotides read TGTGCCAGCAGTTTAGTTTCCACTAGCGGTACCTACGAGCAGTACTTC. Translated: CASSLVSTSGTYEQYF.

This sequence joins TRBV4-1 and TRBJ2-5; D ambiguous. The CDR3 loop spans 13 amino acids. The germline V and J ends were trimmed by 4 bases and 5 bases, with 11 bases remaining between them. Germline-derived CDR1 and CDR2 are MGHRA and YSYEKL. This chain's CDR3 is CASSLSLRETQYF. CDR3 coding DNA: TGCGCCAGCAGCCTTTCCCTGAGGGAGACCCAGTACTTC.

This chain uses TRBV27 with TRBJ1-5; the match to TRBD1 covers 7 bases. V lost 5 bases, J lost 2 bases, and 12 bases stayed unmatched. CDR1 MNHEY and CDR2 SMNVEV come from the germline V gene (reference sequence). The length of the CDR3 is 17 residues. The CDR3 loop is CASSPTQGIDGNQPQHF. The CDR3 DNA reads TGTGCCAGCAGTCCAACACAGGGGATCGATGGCAATCAGCCCCAGCATTTT.

The chain links TRBV18 to TRBJ1-2, with 7 bases matching TRBD1. Germline lookup yields CDR1 KGHSH and CDR2 LQKENI. J was trimmed by 3 bases and V by 5 bases; bases with no gene match: 3. This CDR3 contains 13 residues. CDR3 in amino acids: CASSYDRDYGYTF. Written as DNA, the CDR3 is TGTGCCAGCTCATACGACAGGGACTATGGCTACACCTTC.

V and J are TRBV5-1 and TRBJ2-1; 7 bases match TRBD2. This CDR3 region has 15 residues. V gave up 0 bases and J gave up 5 bases; unmatched junction bases: 5. CDR1 SGHRS and CDR2 YFSETQ come from the germline V gene. CDR3 residues: CASSLVVGGDNEQFF. The CDR3 nucleotides read TGCGCCAGCAGCTTGGTAGTGGGAGGGGACAATGAGCAGTTCTTC.

The genes are TRBV30 and TRBJ2-3; D call uncertain. The length of the CDR3 is 16 residues. Per the germline V gene, CDR1 is GTSNPN and CDR2 is SVGIG (reference sequence). With 4 bases removed from V and 2 bases from J, the gap between germline ends came to 19 bases. Written as DNA, the CDR3 is TGTGCCTGGACGTATGCGGTTGGCGGAATCACAGATACGCAGTATTTT. Translated: CAWTYAVGGITDTQYF.

This sequence joins TRBV18 and TRBJ1-2; maybe TRBD1 (6 bases). The CDR3 extends over 15 amino acids. CDR1 is KGHSH and CDR2 is LQKENI in the germline V gene. V was trimmed by 6 bases and J by 4 bases, leaving 18 bases between them. The CDR3 reads CASSSATGLAYGYTF. The CDR3 region has the DNA TGTGCCAGCTCCTCGGCCACAGGGTTGGCCTATGGCTACACCTTC.

A few counts support this clone. The chain combines TRBV24-1 with TRBJ1-2; 10 bases are a match to TRBD1. V was clipped by 11 bases and J by 2 bases; unmatched bases: 4. Germline lookup yields CDR1 KGHDR and CDR2 SFDVKD. This CDR3 has 13 residues. The CDR3: CAIQDRGNYGYTF. The CDR3 nucleotides are TGTGCCATCCAGGACAGGGGGAACTATGGCTACACCTTC.

The chain joins TRBV15 to TRBJ2-5; weak D call: TRBD2 (6 bases). The CDR3 consists of 15 residues. Deletions cut 5 bases from V and 5 bases from J, with 18 bases between. Germline values: CDR1 LNHNV, CDR2 YYDKDF (reference sequence). CDR3 residues: CATSPTWDFDETQYF. The CDR3, as DNA: TGTGCCACCAGCCCCACGTGGGACTTCGATGAGACCCAGTACTTC.

This rearrangement joins TRBV7-3 to TRBJ2-1, with 14 nucleotides matching TRBD2. The CDR3 is made up of 16 amino acids. The V gene's germline CDR1 is SGHTA and CDR2 FQGTGA. V was clipped by 2 bases and J by 8 bases; unmatched bases: 5. The CDR3, as DNA: TGTGCCAGCAGCTTAGGGGGACTAGCGGGAGTCGATGAGCAGTTCTTC. Residues: CASSLGGLAGVDEQFF.

The chain combines TRBV4-3 with TRBJ2-1, with 8 bases that match TRBD2. This CDR3 region has 17 residues. Per the germline V gene, CDR1 is LGHNA and CDR2 is YSLEER. Unmatched junction bases numbered 4, after V lost 0 bases and J lost 0 bases. CDR3 loop: CASSQDRGTSSYNEQFF. The DNA of the CDR3 is TGCGCCAGCAGCCAAGATCGTGGGACTAGCTCCTACAATGAGCAGTTCTTC.

This chain uses TRBV6-1 with TRBJ2-7; D perhaps matches TRBD1 (6 bases). The V end lost 0 bases, the J end lost 7 bases, and 19 bases lay between the germline ends. CDR3 length equals 16 residues. Germline V gene sequence: CDR1 MNHNS, CDR2 SASEGT. The CDR3 protein is CASSEAPGSGGEEQYF. The CDR3 DNA is TGTGCCAGCAGTGAAGCACCCGGTAGTGGGGGCGAGGAGCAGTACTTC.

The J gene is TRBJ2-2, the V gene TRBV25-1; 9 positions agree with TRBD2. After removal of 2 bases from V and 6 bases from J, the junction contained 10 bases not matched to a gene. CDR1 and CDR2 (germline): MGHDK, SYGVNS. This CDR3 contains 17 residues. CDR3 region: CASSEGFAGGPAGELFF. The CDR3 DNA reads TGTGCCAGCAGTGAAGGGTTCGCGGGAGGGCCTGCCGGGGAGCTGTTTTTT.

J is TRBJ1-2 and V is TRBV18; TRBD1 aligns across 9 bases. Per germline, CDR1 KGHSH and CDR2 LQKENI. The V and J ends lost 1 base and 5 bases, in that order; junction bases with no gene match: 5. This CDR3 is 15 amino acids long. The CDR3 reads CASSPQGQGSYGYTF. Written as DNA, the CDR3 is TGTGCCAGCTCACCACAGGGACAGGGTTCATATGGCTACACCTTC.

This chain joins TRBV6-2 or TRBV6-3 and TRBJ2-1; no firm D call. Trimming removed 2 bases from V and 0 bases from J, with 5 bases in between. The germline CDR1 and CDR2 sequences are MNHEY and SVGEGT. The CDR3 loop spans 14 amino acids. For the CDR3, the DNA is TGTGCCAGCAGTTACCTAAGCTCCTACAATGAGCAGTTCTTC. Its protein product is CASSYLSSYNEQFF.

V is TRBV10-2 and J is TRBJ1-6; D is unclear. The CDR3 is 14 residues long. CDR1 is WSHSY and CDR2 is SAAADI in the germline V gene. The germline V and J ends were trimmed by 4 bases and 4 bases, with 8 bases remaining between them. The CDR3 reads CASSAAAYNSPLHF. CDR3 coding DNA: TGCGCCAGCAGTGCCGCGGCTTATAATTCACCCCTCCACTTT.